These T cell receptor beta chains were read from a single sample in a study of response to subunit inactivated influenza vaccine. One entry per CDR3 protein, called by TCRdb with MiXCR from the RT-PCR reads. This sample has hundreds of thousands of distinct CDR3 sequences, with about 8% found just once. The input for sequencing was PBMCs from blood, taken around 25 months after vaccination. These receptors were taken from a man aged 50 to 69 who received an inactivated influenza vaccine. CDR3s include the opening cysteine and the closing phenylalanine or tryptophan. D genes are given only for firm matches. The size field is filled for only some rows; it gives once, few, many or a size class.

V gene	J gene	clone size	D gene	CDR3 protein	CDR3 DNA
TRBV5-1	TRBJ2-1	few	-	CASSLDESYNEQFF	TGCGCCAGCAGCTTGGATGAGTCCTACAATGAGCAGTTCTTC
TRBV6-6	TRBJ1-2	-	-	CASSYTDSRGYTF	TGTGCCAGCAGTTACACGGACAGCCGCGGCTACACCTTC
TRBV6-1	TRBJ2-7	-	-	CASSNGYRHSYEQYF	TGTGCCAGCAGCAACGGGTATCGCCACTCCTACGAGCAGTACTTC
TRBV25-1	TRBJ1-2	few	-	CASWDMGGYTF	TGTGCCAGCTGGGACATGGGTGGCTACACCTTC
TRBV5-1	TRBJ1-1	-	-	CASSLTGTGNTEAFF	TGCGCCAGCAGCCTAACCGGGACTGGGAACACTGAAGCTTTCTTT
TRBV5-5	TRBJ2-7	-	TRBD2	CASSLASGTSGRGYEQYF	TGTGCCAGCAGCTTGGCCAGCGGGACTAGCGGGAGAGGCTACGAGCAGTACTTC
TRBV5-1	TRBJ2-7	few	TRBD2	CASGREDFYEQYF	TGCGCCAGCGGTCGGGAGGACTTCTACGAGCAGTACTTC
TRBV5-1	TRBJ2-3	few	TRBD2	CASSLSSGGRTDTQYF	TGCGCCAGCAGCTTGTCTAGCGGGGGCAGAACAGATACGCAGTATTTT
TRBV7-9	TRBJ2-1	-	-	CASSMGGNEQFF	TGTGCCAGCAGCATGGGGGGAAATGAGCAGTTCTTC
TRBV27	TRBJ2-3	-	TRBD2	CASSLASGMADTQYF	TGTGCCAGCAGTTTGGCTAGCGGGATGGCAGATACGCAGTATTTT
TRBV27	TRBJ2-7	many	TRBD1	CASSYLGTGSHEQYF	TGTGCCAGCAGTTACCTCGGGACAGGGTCCCACGAGCAGTACTTC
TRBV11-2	TRBJ2-1	-	TRBD2	CASSSGTRGDNEQFF	TGTGCCAGCAGCTCGGGGACTAGGGGAGACAATGAGCAGTTCTTC
TRBV30	TRBJ2-3	few	-	CACQGGITDTQYF	TGTGCCTGCCAAGGAGGGATTACAGATACGCAGTATTTT
TRBV20-1	TRBJ2-7	few	TRBD1	CSALGRTGRYEQYF	TGCAGTGCGCTGGGCCGGACAGGGAGATACGAGCAGTACTTC
TRBV29-1	TRBJ2-3	many	-	CSVVRRVPTDTQYF	TGCAGCGTTGTGCGGAGGGTTCCCACAGATACGCAGTATTTT
TRBV9	TRBJ2-7	many	-	CASSVAGGGNFYEQYF	TGTGCCAGCAGCGTAGCAGGGGGAGGGAATTTCTACGAGCAGTACTTC
TRBV5-5	TRBJ1-1	many	-	CASSLPRAVNTEAFF	TGTGCCAGCAGCTTGCCACGGGCAGTGAACACTGAAGCTTTCTTT
TRBV20-1	TRBJ2-1	-	TRBD2	CCAQVAGGPTLTYNEQFF	TGCTGTGCGCAGGTGGCGGGGGGGCCCACATTAACCTACAATGAGCAGTTCTTC
TRBV4-3	TRBJ2-3	few	TRBD2	CASSQVAGGTDTQYF	TGCGCCAGCAGCCAAGTCGCGGGGGGCACAGATACGCAGTATTTT
TRBV5-6	TRBJ1-5	few	-	CASSFGQGDQPQHF	TGTGCCAGCAGCTTTGGCCAGGGTGACCAGCCCCAGCATTTT
TRBV5-1	TRBJ1-1	many	-	CASSSRGTSFRYTEAFF	TGCGCCAGCAGCTCCCGGGGGACGTCTTTTCGGTACACTGAAGCTTTCTTT
TRBV29-1	TRBJ2-5	-	TRBD1	CSVGTHSTGEETQYF	TGCAGCGTCGGTACACATTCGACAGGGGAAGAGACCCAGTACTTC
TRBV6-6	TRBJ2-5	many	-	CASRDRETQYF	TGTGCCAGCAGAGATAGGGAGACCCAGTACTTC
TRBV4-1	TRBJ2-7	few	TRBD1	CASSQGPGQRPQGEYF	TGCGCCAGCAGCCAGGGTCCGGGACAGCGACCTCAAGGGGAGTACTTC
TRBV6-1	TRBJ2-4	few	-	CASSTTLGAAKNIQYF	TGTGCCAGCAGTACCACCCTAGGGGCAGCCAAAAACATTCAGTACTTC
TRBV10-3	TRBJ2-2	many	-	CAISEAGTQNTGELFF	TGTGCCATCAGTGAGGCTGGGACACAGAACACCGGGGAGCTGTTTTTT
TRBV5-1	TRBJ2-7	few	-	CASSLAPEGRGIRSYEQYF	TGCGCCAGCAGCTTGGCTCCCGAGGGGCGCGGGATACGATCCTACGAGCAGTACTTC
TRBV4-1	TRBJ2-1	-	-	CASSQGQKSYNEQFF	TGCGCCAGCAGCCAAGGGCAGAAATCCTACAATGAGCAGTTCTTC
TRBV7-9	TRBJ1-6	few	TRBD1	CASSLHRGPSPLHF	TGTGCCAGCAGCTTACACAGGGGGCCGTCACCCCTCCACTTT
TRBV7-8	TRBJ2-1	-	-	CASSRTYGEEQFF	TGTGCCAGCAGCCGTACCTATGGGGAGGAGCAGTTCTTC
TRBV4-3	TRBJ1-1	few	TRBD1	CASSQGLDRGTEAFF	TGCGCCAGCAGCCAGGGCTTGGACAGGGGGACTGAAGCTTTCTTT
TRBV12-3/TRBV12-4	TRBJ1-6	few	TRBD1	CASSRPGTGLSPLHF	TGTGCCAGCAGTCGACCGGGGACAGGGCTTTCACCCCTCCACTTT
TRBV7-9	TRBJ2-7	few	TRBD1	CASSSSGGVEQYF	TGTGCCAGCAGTAGTTCAGGGGGTGTCGAGCAGTACTTC
TRBV12-3/TRBV12-4	TRBJ2-3	many	-	CASSLVAPTDTQYF	TGTGCCAGCAGTTTAGTGGCTCCCACAGATACGCAGTATTTT
TRBV20-1	TRBJ2-2	many	TRBD1	CSARDLGQENTGELFF	TGCAGTGCTAGAGATCTAGGACAGGAGAACACCGGGGAGCTGTTTTTT
TRBV12-3/TRBV12-4	TRBJ2-7	-	-	CASSFTVYEQYF	TGTGCCAGCAGTTTCACTGTCTACGAGCAGTACTTC
TRBV20-1	TRBJ1-1	few	-	CSARQTTNTEAFF	TGCAGTGCTAGACAGACAACCAACACTGAAGCTTTCTTT
TRBV3-1	TRBJ1-3	few	-	CASSAGDTIYF	TGTGCCAGCAGCGCCGGGGACACCATATATTTT
TRBV6-2/TRBV6-3	TRBJ2-1	many	-	CASSPPLLIYNEQFF	TGTGCCAGCAGTCCCCCCCTACTGATATACAATGAGCAGTTCTTC
TRBV15	TRBJ1-5	-	-	CATSRGGPIQHF	TGTGCCACCAGCAGAGGCGGCCCGATCCAGCATTTT
TRBV25-1	TRBJ2-3	-	TRBD1	CASTQGAWTDTQYF	TGTGCCAGCACCCAGGGGGCGTGGACAGATACGCAGTATTTT
TRBV12-3/TRBV12-4	TRBJ1-1	many	-	CASSLRGSTEAFF	TGTGCCAGCAGTTTGAGGGGGAGCACTGAAGCTTTCTTT
TRBV19	TRBJ2-7	-	TRBD1	CASSIVGASQGVYEQYF	TGTGCCAGTAGTATTGTCGGGGCTTCTCAGGGGGTCTACGAGCAGTACTTC
TRBV12-3/TRBV12-4	TRBJ1-3	few	-	CASSELGNTIYF	TGTGCCAGCAGTGAACTCGGAAACACCATATATTTT
TRBV29-1	TRBJ2-1	few	TRBD1	CSVEAINRDRGFYSEQFF	TGCAGCGTTGAAGCGATAAACCGGGACAGGGGATTTTATAGTGAGCAGTTCTTC
TRBV2	TRBJ2-7	-	-	CASKPAPKTYEQYF	TGTGCCAGCAAGCCAGCCCCAAAAACTTACGAGCAGTACTTC